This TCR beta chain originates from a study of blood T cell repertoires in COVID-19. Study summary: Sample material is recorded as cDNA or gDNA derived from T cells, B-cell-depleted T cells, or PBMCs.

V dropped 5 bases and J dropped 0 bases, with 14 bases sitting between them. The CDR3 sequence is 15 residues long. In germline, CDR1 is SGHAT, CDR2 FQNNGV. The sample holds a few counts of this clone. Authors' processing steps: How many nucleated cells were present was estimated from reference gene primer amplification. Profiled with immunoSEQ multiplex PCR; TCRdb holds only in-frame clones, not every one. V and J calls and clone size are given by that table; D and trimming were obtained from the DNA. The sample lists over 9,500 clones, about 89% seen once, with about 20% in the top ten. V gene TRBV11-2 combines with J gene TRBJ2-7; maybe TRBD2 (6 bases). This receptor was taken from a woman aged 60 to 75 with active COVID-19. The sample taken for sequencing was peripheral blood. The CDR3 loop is CASSIGGLGSYEQYF. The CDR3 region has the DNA TGTGCCAGCAGCATCGGAGGGCTGGGCTCCTACGAGCAGTACTTC.